This T cell receptor beta chain was identified during a study of technical replicates of blood from several donors (dated by TCRdb to about 2017). From cysteine to phenylalanine, the CDR3 is 14 amino acids long. Of all the DNA, just the CDR3 is kept, 42 bases in frame from base 1. CDR1 and CDR2, per the germline V gene, are MNHNS and SASEGT. Trimming takes 1 base off V and 4 bases off J; junction bases not matched to a gene: 0. A remark on this clone: The clone's antigen remains unknown. No base quality values were provided; no much bigger clone lies one nucleotide off.

Library prep was done by the immunoSEQ multiplex PCR assay. This immuneACCESS table, as held by TCRdb, lists in-frame sequences with V and J called but not all clones. Of the missing ones, under half trace to an unresolved V gene in checked studies; the others have no known cause. The sample profile shows 50,000 to 65,000 clones; almost 95% of them were found once. 3.5% to 5% of the sample is taken by the ten largest. The TCR sequence derives from a human donor in good health. Some clones in this sample may be carry-over from other donors' samples. The V and J segments used are TRBV6-1 and TRBJ2-3, with 9 bases matching TRBD1. The specimen sequenced was PBMCs. The CDR3 region reads CASSEGTGADTQYF. The DNA reads TGTGCCAGCAGTGAAGGGACAGGGGCAGATACGCAGTATTTT.